This TCR beta chain was retrieved from a study of persistence of HIV-infected CD4 T cells. Across the study: Blood samples, up to about 200 mL, came from multiple time points, except two leukapheresis donors sampled once. Study observations and caveats: Proviral oligoclonality tracked with TCR oligoclonality within the same sorted cells.

V was clipped by 2 bases and J by 6 bases, with 5 bases between them. Germline V gene data show CDR1 as LNHDA and CDR2 as SQIVND (reference sequence). The CDR3 loop spans 12 amino acids. This clone has a handful of counts. The antigen remains undetermined. Cells were stimulated with overlapping HIV-1 Gag 15-mer peptides. Sorted nonresponding memory CD4+ T cells were CD40L-negative, CD69-negative, CD45RO-high. For at least 4 years, plasma HIV-1 RNA was undetectable (<50 copies/mL). Stimulated PBMCs had first been depleted of CD8+ T cells. The immunoSEQ assay was version 4, run in survey mode. Sequenced by immunoSEQ multiplex PCR; TCRdb stores in-frame clones only, minus some. The profile shows tens of thousands of clones, 75% to 85% of them singletons.

The source was CD4+ T cells sorted from PBMCs after approximately 20-hour stimulation, collected from a patient who received antiretroviral therapy. This receptor was taken from an adult man with HIV who was CMV-seropositive. V and J are TRBV19 and TRBJ1-5; D gene ambiguous. The chain's CDR3 is CASSIYIQPQHF. Here the CDR3 DNA reads TGTGCCAGTAGTATATACATTCAGCCCCAGCATTTT.